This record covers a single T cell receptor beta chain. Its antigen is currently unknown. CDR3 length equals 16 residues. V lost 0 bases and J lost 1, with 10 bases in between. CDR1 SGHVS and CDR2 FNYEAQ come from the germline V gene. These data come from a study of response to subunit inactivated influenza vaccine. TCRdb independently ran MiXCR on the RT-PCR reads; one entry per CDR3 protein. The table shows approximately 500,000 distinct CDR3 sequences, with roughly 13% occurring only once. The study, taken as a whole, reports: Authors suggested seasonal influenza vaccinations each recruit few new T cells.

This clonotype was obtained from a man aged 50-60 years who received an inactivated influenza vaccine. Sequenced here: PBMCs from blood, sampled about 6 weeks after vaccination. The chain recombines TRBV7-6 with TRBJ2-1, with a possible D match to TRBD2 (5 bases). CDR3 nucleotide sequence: TGTGCCAGCAGCTTAGCGACTATACATTCCTACAATGAGCAGTTCTTC. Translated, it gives CASSLATIHSYNEQFF.